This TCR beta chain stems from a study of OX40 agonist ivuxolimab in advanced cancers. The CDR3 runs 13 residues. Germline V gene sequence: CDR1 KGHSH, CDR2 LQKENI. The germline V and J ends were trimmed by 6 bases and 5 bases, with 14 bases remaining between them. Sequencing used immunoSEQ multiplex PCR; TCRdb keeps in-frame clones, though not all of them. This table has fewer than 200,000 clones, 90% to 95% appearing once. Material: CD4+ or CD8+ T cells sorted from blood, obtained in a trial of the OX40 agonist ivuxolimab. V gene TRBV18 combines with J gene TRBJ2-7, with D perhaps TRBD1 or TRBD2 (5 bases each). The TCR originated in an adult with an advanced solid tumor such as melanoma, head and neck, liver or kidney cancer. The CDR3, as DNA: TGTGCCAGCTCCCCAAGGGACGAGAACGAGCAGTACTTC. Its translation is CASSPRDENEQYF.